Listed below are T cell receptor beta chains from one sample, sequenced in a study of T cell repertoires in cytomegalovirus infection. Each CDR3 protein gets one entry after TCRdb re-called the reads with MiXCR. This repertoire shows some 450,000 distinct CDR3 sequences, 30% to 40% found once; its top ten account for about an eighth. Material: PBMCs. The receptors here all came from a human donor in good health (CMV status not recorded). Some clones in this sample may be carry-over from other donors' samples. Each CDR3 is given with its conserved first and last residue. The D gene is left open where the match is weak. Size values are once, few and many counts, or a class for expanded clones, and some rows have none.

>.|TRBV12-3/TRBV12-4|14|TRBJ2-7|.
CASSLFLGGYEQSF
TGTGCCAGCAGTTTGTTTTTGGGGGGATACGAGCAGTCCTTC
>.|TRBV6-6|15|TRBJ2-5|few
CASSYADTAGETQYF
TGTGCCAGCAGTTACGCGGACACCGCCGGTGAGACCCAGTACTTC
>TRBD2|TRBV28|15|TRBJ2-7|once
CASSFSTSGAYEQYF
TGTGCCAGCAGTTTCTCGACTAGCGGGGCCTACGAGCAGTACTTC
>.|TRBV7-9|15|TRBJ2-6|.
CASSLRGTGANVLTF
TGTGCCAGCAGCTTACGGGGGACTGGGGCCAACGTCCTGACTTTC
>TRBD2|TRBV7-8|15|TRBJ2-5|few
CASSSRTSVGETQYF
TGTGCCAGCAGCTCGCGGACTAGCGTTGGGGAGACCCAGTACTTC
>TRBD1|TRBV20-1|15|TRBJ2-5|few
CSATPGQGAEETQYF
TGCAGTGCTACTCCGGGACAGGGGGCTGAAGAGACCCAGTACTTC
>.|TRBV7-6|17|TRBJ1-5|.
CASGPEPHGRRNQPQHF
TGTGCCAGCGGACCAGAACCCCACGGGAGACGCAATCAGCCCCAGCATTTT
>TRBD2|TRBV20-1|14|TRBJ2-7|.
CSVQTGLGSGEQYF
TGCAGTGTTCAGACGGGACTAGGGAGCGGCGAGCAGTACTTC
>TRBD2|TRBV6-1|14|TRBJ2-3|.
CASSGLGGVDTQYF
TGTGCCAGCAGCGGACTAGGAGGGGTGGATACGCAGTATTTT
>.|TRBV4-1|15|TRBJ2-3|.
CASSQDDGATDTQYF
TGCGCCAGCAGCCAAGATGACGGGGCCACAGATACGCAGTATTTT
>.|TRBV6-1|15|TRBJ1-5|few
CASRPPDRPNQPQHF
TGTGCCAGCAGACCCCCTGACAGGCCCAATCAGCCCCAGCATTTT
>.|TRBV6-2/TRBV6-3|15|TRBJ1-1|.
CASSPHREVNTEAFF
TGTGCCAGCAGTCCTCACAGGGAAGTGAACACTGAAGCTTTCTTT
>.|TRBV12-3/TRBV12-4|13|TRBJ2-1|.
CASTTTGKNEQFF
TGTGCCAGCACCACTACAGGAAAGAATGAGCAGTTCTTC
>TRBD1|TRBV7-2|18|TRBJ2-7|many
CASSPRTGKGKQTYEQYF
TGTGCCAGCAGCCCGCGGACAGGGAAGGGGAAACAAACCTACGAGCAGTACTTC
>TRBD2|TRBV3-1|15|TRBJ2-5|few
CASKLRGSKQETQYF
TGTGCCAGCAAACTGCGGGGGTCGAAGCAAGAGACCCAGTACTTC
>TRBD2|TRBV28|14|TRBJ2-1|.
CASVGTNTYNEQFF
TGTGCCAGCGTCGGGACTAACACATACAATGAGCAGTTCTTC
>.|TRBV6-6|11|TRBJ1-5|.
CASSADTAQHF
TGTGCCAGCAGTGCTGACACAGCCCAGCATTTT
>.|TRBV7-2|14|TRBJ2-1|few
CASNKPGTNNEQFF
TGTGCCAGCAACAAACCCGGGACAAACAATGAGCAGTTCTTC
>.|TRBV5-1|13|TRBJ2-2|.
CATPPVDTGELFF
TGCGCCACCCCCCCGGTGGACACCGGGGAGCTGTTTTTT
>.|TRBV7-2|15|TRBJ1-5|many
CASSLVGPGNQPQHF
TGTGCCAGCAGCTTAGTAGGTCCCGGTAATCAGCCCCAGCATTTT
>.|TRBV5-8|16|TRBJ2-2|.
CASSPDRNHGTGELFF
TGTGCCAGCAGCCCCGACAGGAATCATGGCACCGGGGAGCTGTTTTTT
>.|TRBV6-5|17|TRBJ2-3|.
CASSYKRRISSTDTQYF
TGTGCCAGCAGTTATAAGCGGCGAATCTCTAGCACAGATACGCAGTATTTT
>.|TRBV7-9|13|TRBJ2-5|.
CASSSWQGETQYF
TGTGCCAGCAGCTCATGGCAGGGCGAGACCCAGTACTTC
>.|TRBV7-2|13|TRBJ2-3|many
CASSLAHKDTQYF
TGTGCCAGCAGCTTAGCGCATAAAGATACGCAGTATTTT
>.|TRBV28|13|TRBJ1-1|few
CASILRVDTEAFF
TGTGCCAGCATCCTCCGGGTGGACACTGAAGCTTTCTTT
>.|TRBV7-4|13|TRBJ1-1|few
CASSLRITPEAFF
TGTGCCAGCAGCTTACGGATTACCCCTGAAGCTTTCTTT
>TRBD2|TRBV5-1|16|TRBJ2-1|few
CASSYLSGTSYNEQFF
TGCGCCAGCAGCTACCTTAGCGGGACCTCCTACAATGAGCAGTTCTTC
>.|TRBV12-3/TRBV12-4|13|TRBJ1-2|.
CASSFRGGRGYTF
TGTGCCAGCAGTTTTAGGGGGGGACGGGGCTACACCTTC
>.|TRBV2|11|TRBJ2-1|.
CASSEGNEQFF
TGTGCCAGCAGTGAGGGAAATGAGCAGTTCTTC
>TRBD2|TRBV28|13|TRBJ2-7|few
CASTTSVVHEQYF
TGTGCCAGCACGACTAGCGTGGTCCACGAGCAGTACTTC
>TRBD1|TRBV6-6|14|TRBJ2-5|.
CASSWGQGQETKYF
TGTGCCAGCAGTTGGGGACAGGGCCAAGAGACCAAGTACTTC
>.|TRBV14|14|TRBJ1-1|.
CASSQEQGPTEAFF
TGTGCCAGCAGCCAAGAACAGGGACCCACTGAAGCTTTCTTT
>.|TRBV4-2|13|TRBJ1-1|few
CASSQGRDTEAFF
TGTGCCAGCAGCCAAGGCCGTGACACTGAAGCTTTCTTT
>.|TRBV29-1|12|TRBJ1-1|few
CSDRTGNTEAFF
TGCAGCGATCGCACAGGGAACACTGAAGCTTTCTTT
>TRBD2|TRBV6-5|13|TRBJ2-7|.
CASRTSGGSEQYF
TGTGCCAGCAGGACTAGCGGGGGATCCGAGCAGTACTTC
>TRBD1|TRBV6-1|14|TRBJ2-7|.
CASSPDRGPYEQYF
TGTGCCAGCAGTCCCGACAGGGGTCCCTACGAGCAGTACTTC
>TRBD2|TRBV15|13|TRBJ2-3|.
CATTETSIDTQYF
TGTGCCACCACAGAGACTAGCATCGATACGCAGTATTTT
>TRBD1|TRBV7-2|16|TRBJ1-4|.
CASSFPTGGTNEKLFF
TGTGCCAGCAGTTTTCCTACAGGGGGCACTAATGAAAAACTGTTTTTT
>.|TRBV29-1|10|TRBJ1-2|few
CSVELSGYTF
TGCAGCGTTGAATTGAGTGGCTACACCTTC
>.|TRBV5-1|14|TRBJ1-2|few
CASSLDSINYGYTF
TGCGCCAGCAGCTTGGACAGCATCAACTATGGCTACACCTTC